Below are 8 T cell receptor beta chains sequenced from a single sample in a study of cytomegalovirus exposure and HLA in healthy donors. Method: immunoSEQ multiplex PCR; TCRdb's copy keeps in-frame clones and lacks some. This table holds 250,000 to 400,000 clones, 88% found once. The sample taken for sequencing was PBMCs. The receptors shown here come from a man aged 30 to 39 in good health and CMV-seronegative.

CDR3 sequence (DNA): TGTGCCTGGAGCCACCGTAGACGGGGGGACGGCTACACCTTC. Protein: CAWSHRRRGDGYTF. The chain carries TRBV30 and TRBJ1-2, with a tentative D call TRBD1 (5 bases). The CDR3 has 14 residues. Trimming shortened V by 3 bases and J by 8 bases, and 19 bases separated the two germline ends. Germline CDR1 GTSNPN, CDR2 SVGIG (reference sequence).

The CDR3 region is CASSLGAGAETQYF. In DNA, the CDR3 is TGTGCCAGCAGCTTGGGAGCGGGGGCAGAGACCCAGTACTTC. The chain joins TRBV5-6 to TRBJ2-5; TRBD2 matches 8 bases. The V gene's germline CDR1 is SGHDT and CDR2 YYEEEE. V shed 0 bases, J shed 4 bases, and the junction held 2 bases outside the gene matches. The CDR3 spans 14 residues.

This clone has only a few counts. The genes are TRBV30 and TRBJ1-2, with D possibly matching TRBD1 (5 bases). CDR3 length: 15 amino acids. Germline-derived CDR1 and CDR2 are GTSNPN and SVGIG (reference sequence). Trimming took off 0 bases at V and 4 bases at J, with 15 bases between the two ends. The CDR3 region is CAWSVRRGTIYGYTF. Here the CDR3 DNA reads TGTGCCTGGAGTGTACGGCGGGGGACGATCTATGGCTACACCTTC.

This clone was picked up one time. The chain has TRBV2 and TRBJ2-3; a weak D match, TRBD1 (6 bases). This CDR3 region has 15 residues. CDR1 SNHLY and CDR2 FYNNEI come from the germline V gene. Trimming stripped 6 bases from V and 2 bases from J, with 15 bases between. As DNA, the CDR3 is TGTGCCAGCAGCAGACAGGCACTAATCACAGATACGCAGTATTTT. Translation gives CASSRQALITDTQYF.

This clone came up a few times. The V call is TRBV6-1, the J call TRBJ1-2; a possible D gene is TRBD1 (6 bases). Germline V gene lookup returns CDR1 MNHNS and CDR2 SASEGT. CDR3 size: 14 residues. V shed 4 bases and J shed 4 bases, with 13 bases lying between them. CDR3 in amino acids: CASSGTTGTYGYTF. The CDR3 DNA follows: TGTGCCAGCAGTGGAACCACAGGGACCTATGGCTACACCTTC.

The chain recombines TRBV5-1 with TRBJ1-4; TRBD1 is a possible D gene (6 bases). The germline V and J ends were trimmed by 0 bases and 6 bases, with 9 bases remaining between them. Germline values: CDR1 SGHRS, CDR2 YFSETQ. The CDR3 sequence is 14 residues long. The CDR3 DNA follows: TGCGCCAGCAGCTTGGGGGGGCAACATGAAAAACTGTTTTTT. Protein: CASSLGGQHEKLFF.

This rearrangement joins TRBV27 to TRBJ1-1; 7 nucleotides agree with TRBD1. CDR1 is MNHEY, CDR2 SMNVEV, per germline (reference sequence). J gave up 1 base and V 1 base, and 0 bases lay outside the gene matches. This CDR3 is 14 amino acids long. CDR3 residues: CASSLYRGNTEAFF. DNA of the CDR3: TGTGCCAGCAGTTTATACAGGGGGAACACTGAAGCTTTCTTT.

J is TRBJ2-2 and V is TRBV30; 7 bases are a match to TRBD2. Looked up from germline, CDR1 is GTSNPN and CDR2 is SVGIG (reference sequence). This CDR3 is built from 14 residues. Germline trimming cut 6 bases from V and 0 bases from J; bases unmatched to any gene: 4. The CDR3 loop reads CACKRGSNTGELFF. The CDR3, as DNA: TGTGCCTGCAAGCGGGGCTCGAACACCGGGGAGCTGTTTTTT.